This T cell receptor (beta chain) derives from a study of control samples from healthy donors and cancer patients. CDR3 length: 16 amino acids. J was trimmed by 0 bases and V by 5 bases; bases with no gene match: 5. CDR1 is MDHEN, CDR2 SYDVKM, per germline. Here immunoSEQ multiplex PCR was the method, and the copy in TCRdb shows in-frame clones only, minus some. Found here are 90,000 to 140,000 clones, about 80% of them singletons; the top ten hold 13%. The source is a woman aged 50 to 60 in good health. Sequencing input: blood. This chain connects TRBV28 to TRBJ2-2; 8 nucleotides align to TRBD2. The CDR3 spells CASSQTSGANTGELFF. The CDR3 DNA sequence: TGTGCCAGCAGTCAAACTAGCGGAGCGAACACCGGGGAGCTGTTTTTT.